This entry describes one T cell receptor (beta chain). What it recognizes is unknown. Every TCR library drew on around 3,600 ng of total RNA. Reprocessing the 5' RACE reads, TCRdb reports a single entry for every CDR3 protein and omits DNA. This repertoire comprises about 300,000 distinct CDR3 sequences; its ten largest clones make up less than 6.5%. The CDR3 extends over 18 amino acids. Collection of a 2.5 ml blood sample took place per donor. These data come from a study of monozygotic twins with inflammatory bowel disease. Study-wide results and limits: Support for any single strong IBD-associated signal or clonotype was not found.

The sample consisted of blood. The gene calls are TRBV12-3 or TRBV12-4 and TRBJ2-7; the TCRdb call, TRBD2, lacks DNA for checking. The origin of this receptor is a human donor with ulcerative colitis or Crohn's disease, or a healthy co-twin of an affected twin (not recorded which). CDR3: CASSLSRTSGGTSYEQYF.